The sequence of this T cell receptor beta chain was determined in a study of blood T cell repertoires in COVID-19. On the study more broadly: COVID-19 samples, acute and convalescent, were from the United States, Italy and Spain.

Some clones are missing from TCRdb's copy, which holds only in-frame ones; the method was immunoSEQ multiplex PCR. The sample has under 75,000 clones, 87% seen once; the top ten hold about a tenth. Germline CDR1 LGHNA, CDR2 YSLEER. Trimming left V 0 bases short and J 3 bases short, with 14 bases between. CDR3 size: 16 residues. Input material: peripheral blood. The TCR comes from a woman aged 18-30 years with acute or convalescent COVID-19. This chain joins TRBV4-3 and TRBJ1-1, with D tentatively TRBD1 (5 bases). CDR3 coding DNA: TGCGCCAGCAGCCAAGAGCTGACAGTTTTGGACACTGAAGCTTTCTTT. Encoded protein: CASSQELTVLDTEAFF.